A single sample gave rise to the 5 T cell receptor beta chains below, sequenced in a study of blood T cells in healthy people across ages (dated by TCRdb to between 2014 and 2016). The method was 5' RACE. TCRdb lists the instrument as Illumina HiSeq 2500. The second PCR ran for roughly 7 to 12 cycles and used a J-beta primer mix along with a sample-barcoded 5' primer. TCRdb trimmed the raw reads at Q25, called clones with MiXCR and kept productive beta chains. Every entry covers one CDR3 protein and lists the most common genes and DNA from its rows. The sample table lists 1.4 million or so distinct CDR3 sequences, 40% to 45% of them with a count of one. The ten largest clonotypes hold approximately 4.1% of the sample. Sequencing input: blood. The receptors were sampled from a woman between 18 and 29 years old in good health.

The chain is built from TRBV7-9 and TRBJ1-2; D is unresolved. CDR1 is SEHNR, CDR2 FQNEAQ, per germline (reference sequence). There are 15 residues in the CDR3. V lost 2 bases and J lost 0, with 10 bases in between. As DNA, the CDR3 is TGTGCCAGCAGCTTACAAGGTTTCCCTAACTATGGCTACACCTTC. Amino acids: CASSLQGFPNYGYTF.

The chain employs TRBV27 and TRBJ2-5, with unresolved D. Trimming removed 4 bases at V and 5 bases at J, with 11 bases between. CDR3 length: 13 residues. Germline V gene data show CDR1 as MNHEY and CDR2 as SMNVEV (reference sequence). DNA of the CDR3: TGTGCCAGCAGTTGGGGATTCCGGGAGACCCAGTACTTC. Amino acids: CASSWGFRETQYF.

The chain carries TRBV6-6 and TRBJ1-2; no clear D. Germline V gene sequence: CDR1 MNHNY, CDR2 SVGAGI (reference sequence). Trimming cost V 1 base and J 0 bases, with 9 bases left between them. The CDR3 runs to 15 residues. In nucleotides, the CDR3 is TGTGCCAGCAGTTACTTATTCGATTCTAACTATGGCTACACCTTC. Encoded protein: CASSYLFDSNYGYTF.

The chain recombines TRBV16 with TRBJ2-7; D remains ambiguous. Germline V lookup: CDR1 KGHSY, CDR2 FQNENV. The CDR3 totals 13 residues. V was shortened by 1 base and J by 7 bases, with 11 bases between the two germline ends. CDR3 nucleotides: TGTGCCAGCAGCCAATGGGCAGGCGCAGAGCAGTACTTC. Translation gives CASSQWAGAEQYF.

The chain has TRBV7-2 and TRBJ2-1; the D call may be TRBD1 or TRBD2 (5 bases each). V was shortened by 0 bases and J by 6 bases, with 15 bases between the two germline ends. The CDR3 has 16 amino acids. Germline CDR1 and CDR2: SGHTA and FQGNSA. CDR3 nucleotides: TGTGCCAGCAGCTTAGCGTCCCAGGGAGCGCGCAATGAGCAGTTCTTC. This gives the protein CASSLASQGARNEQFF. Full variable domain (remainder filled in from reference TRBV7-2 and TRBJ2-1): GAGVSQSPSNKVTEKGKDVELRCDPISGHTALYWYRQSLGQGLEFLIYFQGNSAPDKSGLPSDRFSAERTGGSVSTLTIQRTQQEDSAVYLCASSLASQGARNEQFFGPGTRLTVL.